The 16 T cell receptor beta chains reported below all come from one sample, sequenced in a study of vaccination and CD4 T cells after COVID-19. With the Oncomine TCR Beta short-read assay, DNA from cultured CD4+ T cells was sequenced. TCRdb reanalysed the PCR reads using MiXCR and keeps one entry per CDR3 protein. The table lists fewer than 20,000 distinct CDR3 sequences, about 40% of them singletons. Treatment given: roughly 10-day PBMC culture with coronavirus spike peptide pools or control peptides (ViraFEST assay). No antigen has been assigned to these receptors. The sample was CD4+ T cells from blood, cultured in vitro. These receptors were taken from a human donor who had recovered from COVID-19.

The chain couples TRBV28 to TRBJ1-6, with 7 bases identical to TRBD1. Germline V gives CDR1 MDHEN, CDR2 SYDVKM. The CDR3 length is 15 residues. V shed 6 bases and J 7 bases; nucleotides not matched to a gene: 9. For the CDR3, the DNA is TGTGCCAGCAGACCGACAGGGTCGAGCAATTCACCCCTCCACTTT. Its translation: CASRPTGSSNSPLHF.

The genes are TRBV7-2 and TRBJ2-5; D is possibly TRBD2 (5 bases). CDR1 SGHTA and CDR2 FQGNSA come from the germline V gene. Trimming cost V 3 bases and J 2 bases, with 7 bases left between them. The CDR3 runs to 13 residues. CDR3 bases: TGTGCCAGCAGCTTTCAGCGGCAAGAGACCCAGTACTTC. This sequence encodes CASSFQRQETQYF.

The chain recombines TRBV20-1 with TRBJ2-2; D may be TRBD2 (6 bases). Trimming shortened V by 1 base and J by 6 bases, and 15 bases separated the two germline ends. The germline V gene has CDR1 DFQATT and CDR2 SNEGSKA (reference sequence). This CDR3 has 15 amino acids. For the CDR3, the DNA is TGCAGTGCTAGAGCGGGAGACGGGTTGGCCGGGGAGCTGTTTTTT. Protein sequence: CSARAGDGLAGELFF.

The chain uses TRBV7-6 and TRBJ2-7; D not resolved. The CDR3 spans 11 residues. Germline V gene sequence: CDR1 SGHVS, CDR2 FNYEAQ. V was cut by 4 bases and J by 6 bases, with 7 bases left in between. In DNA form, the CDR3 reads TGTGCCAGCAGCTCCTTTGGCGAGCAGTACTTC. Translated, it gives CASSSFGEQYF.

This clonotype appeared a single time. V is TRBV12-3 or TRBV12-4 and J is TRBJ1-1; D not resolved. This CDR3 spans 11 amino acids. The germline V and J ends were trimmed by 2 bases and 5 bases, with 3 bases remaining between them. CDR3 sequence: CASSLMTEAFF. CDR3 nucleotides: TGTGCCAGCAGTTTAATGACTGAAGCTTTCTTT.

The chain is built from TRBV29-1 and TRBJ2-5; maybe TRBD2 (5 bases). V was shortened by 1 base and J by 10 bases, with 16 bases between the two germline ends. Germline V lookup: CDR1 SQVTM, CDR2 ANQGSEA. The CDR3 spans 13 residues. The CDR3 sequence is CSVEVFGSRGQYF. The CDR3 DNA follows: TGCAGCGTTGAAGTATTTGGCAGTCGGGGCCAGTACTTC. Based on the CDR3 plus reference TRBV29-1 and TRBJ2-5, the full variable domain is SAVISQKPSRDICQRGTSLTIQCQVDSQVTMMFWYRQQPGQSLTLIATANQGSEATYESGFVIDKFPISRPNLTFSTLTVSNMSPEDSSIYLCSVEVFGSRGQYFGPGTRLLVL.

This clonotype occurred a few times. The chain's CDR3 is CASRLRQGAMGTQYF. The CDR3 DNA reads as TGTGCCAGCAGACTCAGACAGGGGGCAATGGGGACCCAGTACTTC. The chain recombines TRBV6-1 with TRBJ2-5; 10 bases map to TRBD1. V dropped 6 bases and J dropped 7; count of bases not matched to a gene: 11. CDR3 size: 15 residues. CDR1 and CDR2 from the germline V gene are MNHNS and SASEGT.

This sequence joins TRBV6-1 and TRBJ1-1, with TRBD1 matching 9 bases. There are 19 residues in the CDR3. V was clipped by 5 bases and J by 8 bases; unmatched bases: 24. Germline CDR1 and CDR2: MNHNS and SASEGT. CDR3 sequence (DNA): TGTGCCAGCAGTCTACGGGACAGGGATCATTTACCCCTGCTACAAGAAGCTTTCTTT. Protein: CASSLRDRDHLPLLQEAFF.

A few counts support this clonotype. CDR3 sequence (DNA): TGTGCCAGCAGTTCTAGCGGTCACAATGAGCAGTTCTTC. Translation: CASSSSGHNEQFF. The genes are TRBV6-5 and TRBJ2-1; 7 nucleotides line up with TRBD2. Per the germline V gene, CDR1 is MNHEY and CDR2 is SVGAGI. Trimming at V came to 4 bases and at J to 5 bases, leaving 2 bases not matched to a gene. The CDR3 runs 13 residues.

CDR3 in amino acids: CSASPFNPQRSEQYF. The CDR3 DNA reads TGCAGTGCTAGCCCCTTTAACCCACAGAGGAGCGAGCAGTACTTC. The genes are TRBV20-1 and TRBJ2-7; unclear D gene. V was trimmed by 3 bases and J by 6 bases, leaving 21 bases between them. Germline CDR1 and CDR2: DFQATT and SNEGSKA (reference sequence). The CDR3 is 15 amino acids.

This chain joins TRBV27 and TRBJ2-7, with 10 nucleotides matching TRBD1. The CDR3 runs to 15 residues. V lost 6 bases and J lost 3; bases outside the gene matches: 8. CDR1 is MNHEY, CDR2 SMNVEV, per germline (reference sequence). The CDR3 coding sequence is TGTGCCAGCAGACCGGGACAGGGGCGTTTCTACGAGCAGTACTTC. Encoded protein: CASRPGQGRFYEQYF.

This rearrangement joins TRBV6-1 to TRBJ2-7; D is unclear. CDR3 length: 13 residues. CDR1 and CDR2 (germline): MNHNS, SASEGT. Deletions cut 5 bases from V and 4 bases from J, with 12 bases between. This CDR3 is CASSLSNGYEQYF. CDR3 coding DNA: TGTGCCAGCAGTCTATCCAACGGTTACGAGCAGTACTTC.

The rearrangement joins TRBV6-1 to TRBJ1-1, with D maybe TRBD1 (6 bases). The germline CDR1 and CDR2 sequences are MNHNS and SASEGT. Trimming removed 7 bases at V and 4 bases at J, with 19 bases between. The CDR3 totals 15 residues. In DNA, the CDR3 is TGTGCCAGCAACATCGGGGGCAGCGATGGCACTGAAGCTTTCTTT. Residues: CASNIGGSDGTEAFF.

The rearrangement joins TRBV18 to TRBJ2-7, with D maybe TRBD2 (5 bases). The CDR3 has 15 amino acids. V gave up 6 bases and J gave up 3 bases, with 18 bases separating them. Germline V gene lookup returns CDR1 KGHSH and CDR2 LQKENI. In DNA form, the CDR3 reads TGTGCCAGCTCCCACCAGGAGGTAATCGGCTACGAGCAGTACTTC. Residues: CASSHQEVIGYEQYF.

As to this clonotype: Germline and junction disagree at one end, which may indicate a read error. The chain links TRBV28 to TRBJ1-6; D call uncertain. There are 14 residues in the CDR3. Germline lookup yields CDR1 MDHEN and CDR2 SYDVKM. CDR3 amino acids: CASSLGTSNSPPHF. DNA for the CDR3: TGTGCCAGCAGTTTGGGCACCAGTAATTCACCCCCCCACTTT.

CDR3 sequence (DNA): TGTGCCAGCAGTGGGACTAGCGGTACTCTGGGAGATACGCAGTATTTT. It translates to CASSGTSGTLGDTQYF. The chain employs TRBV2 and TRBJ2-3; 10 bases fit TRBD2. Germline V gives CDR1 SNHLY, CDR2 FYNNEI. Trimming at V came to 4 bases and at J to 5 bases, leaving 9 bases not matched to a gene. The length of the CDR3 is 16 residues.